This T cell receptor beta chain comes out of a study of high-grade serous ovarian cancer treatment subgroups. Turning to the study itself: Samples averaged about 15,000 reads and around 7,000 unique TCR beta rearrangements.

The assay was immunoSEQ multiplex PCR, and TCRdb's table has in-frame clones only and misses some. The repertoire consists of 7,000 or so clones, with over 75% occurring once and the leading ten covering around 4.9%. Trimming removed 2 bases at V and 6 bases at J, with 10 bases between. Per the germline V gene, CDR1 is LNHDA and CDR2 is SQIVND (reference sequence). This CDR3 is 14 amino acids long. Tumor samples were taken before definitive surgery or chemotherapy. Points from the study as a whole: Clonal relatedness tracked neoantigen level, and by trend copy number and mutation load. Without spatial data, bulk sequencing limits insight into HGSC tumor diversity. Same-patient tumor repertoires overlapped at roughly 0.1 to 0.79; different patients barely overlapped.

In the case of this clone: The target antigen is unknown.

This clonotype was sampled from a human donor with high-grade serous ovarian cancer. The sequencing input was tumor tissue. The V and J genes are TRBV19 and TRBJ1-4; TRBD1 is a possible D gene (5 bases). The CDR3 protein is CASSITGGDEKLFF. CDR3 DNA sequence: TGTGCCAGTAGTATAACAGGAGGAGATGAAAAACTGTTTTTT. Full variable domain (missing parts from reference TRBV19 and TRBJ1-4): DGGITQSPKYLFRKEGQNVTLSCEQNLNHDAMYWYRQDPGQGLRLIYYSQIVNDFQKGDIAEGYSVSREKKESFPLTVTSAQKNPTAFYLCASSITGGDEKLFFGSGTQLSVL.